The table lists the clone carrying this TCR beta chain with a few counts. Measured with immunoSEQ multiplex PCR; TCRdb has only the in-frame clones, and not every one. The data contain under 15,000 clones, 30% of them singletons. The CDR3 is made up of 12 amino acids. Looked up from germline, CDR1 is SGHDN and CDR2 is FVKESK. The ends were cut back, 0 bases at V and 10 bases at J, with 7 bases in the middle. The data derive from a study of graft-versus-host responses after intestinal transplantation. Labeling with CFSE marked some 200,000 responder cells, which were plated with some 200,000 irradiated, violet-dye-labeled stimulator cells.

The rearrangement uses TRBV14 and TRBJ2-1; D is ambiguous. The origin of this receptor is a human patient who received an intestinal transplant. The material was alloreactive CD8+ T cells from a mixed lymphocyte reaction culture, obtained before intestinal transplant. Indicated subset: CFSE-low proliferating T cells sorted from roughly six-day pre-transplant mixed lymphocyte reaction (GvH or HvG direction). As DNA, the CDR3 is TGTGCCAGCAGCCAAGATCGGCTAGAGCAGTTCTTC. Translating it yields CASSQDRLEQFF.